This is a list of T cell receptor beta chains from one sample in a study of control samples from healthy donors and cancer patients. Profiled with immunoSEQ multiplex PCR; TCRdb holds only in-frame clones, not every one. The data show about 200,000 clones, about 90% seen once. Sequencing was performed on blood. The origin of the receptors is a man in his thirties or forties in good health. The CDR3 runs from the conserved cysteine through the conserved F or W. The D gene is left open where the match is weak. Some rows have no size entry. The others give once, few or many, or a class for an expanded clone.

J gene	D gene	V gene	clone size	CDR3 protein	CDR3 DNA
TRBJ1-2	TRBD1	TRBV12-5	.	CASGLVQDRGEYGYTF	TGTGCTAGTGGTTTGGTACAAGACAGGGGTGAATATGGCTACACCTTC
TRBJ1-1	TRBD1	TRBV29-1	.	CSVERQGANTEAFF	TGCAGCGTTGAACGACAGGGGGCGAACACTGAAGCTTTCTTT
TRBJ1-3	.	TRBV12-5	once	CASGLVIRGTGNTIYF	TGTGCTAGTGGTTTGGTCATCAGGGGAACTGGAAACACCATATATTTT
TRBJ1-1	.	TRBV2	.	CASDEVGVNTEAFF	TGTGCCAGCGACGAAGTGGGGGTGAACACTGAAGCTTTCTTT
TRBJ1-4	.	TRBV21-1	.	CASSSRGGQRVEKLFF	TGTGCCAGCAGCTCCAGGGGGGGACAGCGGGTTGAAAAACTGTTTTTT
TRBJ2-1	.	TRBV6-5	once	CASRDRLHNEQFF	TGTGCCAGCAGGGACAGACTTCACAATGAGCAGTTCTTC
TRBJ1-1	.	TRBV2	.	CASSAGTAGEAFF	TGTGCCAGCAGTGCCGGGACGGCAGGAGAAGCTTTCTTT
TRBJ1-6	TRBD1	TRBV4-1	few	CASTRDRAGSPLHF	TGCGCCAGCACCCGGGACAGGGCTGGATCACCCCTCCACTTT
TRBJ1-5	.	TRBV6-5	.	CASTPVSDQPQHF	TGTGCCAGCACTCCGGTGAGTGATCAGCCCCAGCATTTT
TRBJ1-1	.	TRBV7-9	once	CASSLRQGMNTEAFF	TGTGCCAGCAGCTTACGTCAGGGGATGAACACTGAAGCTTTCTTT
TRBJ1-5	.	TRBV29-1	.	CSVIPTGEGQPQHF	TGCAGCGTCATACCGACGGGGGAAGGTCAGCCCCAGCATTTT
TRBJ1-1	TRBD1	TRBV15	.	CATSSRVGGPMNTEAFF	TGTGCCACCAGCTCCCGAGTAGGGGGCCCTATGAACACTGAAGCTTTCTTT
TRBJ1-5	.	TRBV19	few	CASKGQALNQPQHF	TGTGCCAGTAAAGGGCAGGCGCTCAATCAGCCCCAGCATTTT
TRBJ1-5	.	TRBV5-5	once	CASSLSGRSDQPQHF	TGTGCCAGCAGCTTGTCCGGAAGGAGCGATCAGCCCCAGCATTTT
TRBJ1-1	TRBD1	TRBV14	.	CASSQLQGAVYTEAFF	TGTGCCAGCAGCCAACTACAGGGGGCGGTGTACACTGAAGCTTTCTTT
TRBJ1-1	.	TRBV30	.	CAWTRQGSWTEAFF	TGTGCCTGGACCCGTCAGGGTTCGTGGACTGAAGCTTTCTTT
TRBJ1-5	.	TRBV24-1	.	CATSDNVSNQPQHF	TGTGCCACCAGTGATAATGTCAGCAATCAGCCCCAGCATTTT
TRBJ1-1	.	TRBV7-2	.	CASSPLGPTEAFF	TGTGCCAGCAGCCCCCTAGGGCCCACTGAAGCTTTCTTT
TRBJ1-1	.	TRBV6-5	once	CASFSRGTEAFF	TGTGCCAGCTTTTCCAGGGGCACTGAAGCTTTCTTT
TRBJ2-3	.	TRBV12-3/TRBV12-4	.	CASSQGAWQYF	TGTGCCAGCAGCCAGGGAGCTTGGCAGTATTTT
TRBJ1-4	.	TRBV30	.	CASTPPGYAGEKLFF	TGTGCCTCGACTCCGCCAGGGTACGCGGGTGAAAAACTGTTTTTT
TRBJ2-3	.	TRBV5-1	.	CASSLGAGQPIDTQYF	TGCGCCAGCAGCTTGGGCGCGGGACAGCCCATAGATACGCAGTATTTT
TRBJ2-3	.	TRBV12-5	.	CASGLEVSTDTQYF	TGTGCTAGTGGTTTGGAGGTCAGCACAGATACGCAGTATTTT
TRBJ2-3	.	TRBV7-9	.	CASSEWEVTQYF	TGTGCCAGCAGCGAATGGGAAGTGACGCAGTATTTT
TRBJ1-2	TRBD1	TRBV5-6	few	CASSSQGQGGYGYTF	TGTGCCAGCAGCTCCCAAGGACAGGGAGGCTATGGCTACACCTTC
TRBJ2-3	TRBD2	TRBV3-1/TRBV3-2	once	CASSQGTSSADTQYF	TGTGCCAGCAGCCAAGGGACTAGTTCGGCAGATACGCAGTATTTT
TRBJ1-1	.	TRBV11-2	.	CASSRGGTNTEAFF	TGTGCCAGCAGCCGCGGGGGAACGAACACTGAAGCTTTCTTT
TRBJ2-7	.	TRBV11-2	.	CASSKDSTYEQYF	TGTGCCAGCAGCAAGGACAGTACCTACGAGCAGTACTTC
TRBJ2-7	.	TRBV12-3/TRBV12-4	.	CASSVTSSYEQYF	TGTGCCAGCAGTGTTACGAGCTCCTACGAGCAGTACTTC
TRBJ2-7	TRBD1	TRBV5-5	.	CASSFGTGGFYEQYF	TGTGCCAGCAGCTTCGGGACAGGGGGATTCTACGAGCAGTACTTC
TRBJ1-2	TRBD1	TRBV18	.	CASSVGTAGGYTF	TGTGCCAGCTCAGTCGGGACAGCCGGGGGCTACACCTTC
TRBJ2-1	.	TRBV6-1	.	CASSEQGYRNEQFF	TGTGCCAGCAGTGAGCAGGGATACAGAAATGAGCAGTTCTTC
TRBJ2-3	.	TRBV13	.	CASSSDQPSGGSPDTQYF	TGTGCCAGCAGCTCGGACCAGCCAAGTGGCGGGTCCCCAGATACGCAGTATTTT
TRBJ1-5	.	TRBV13	.	CASSRTSQGNNQPQHF	TGTGCCAGCAGCAGAACGTCACAGGGAAACAATCAGCCCCAGCATTTT
TRBJ2-2	.	TRBV11-2	few	CASSWQAVGTGELFF	TGTGCCAGCAGCTGGCAGGCTGTTGGCACCGGGGAGCTGTTTTTT
TRBJ2-4	TRBD2	TRBV10-3	.	CAISEGGLGENIQYF	TGTGCCATCAGTGAGGGGGGACTAGGGGAAAACATTCAGTACTTC
TRBJ1-1	.	TRBV5-1	.	CASSLVSGRFGNTEAFF	TGCGCCAGCAGCTTGGTGTCAGGTCGGTTTGGGAACACTGAAGCTTTCTTT
TRBJ1-3	.	TRBV11-2	.	CASSLIMGSGDSGNTIYF	TGTGCCAGCAGCTTAATAATGGGATCGGGGGACTCTGGAAACACCATATATTTT
TRBJ2-1	.	TRBV5-1	.	CASSLEYGGGPYNEQFF	TGCGCCAGCAGCTTGGAGTACGGAGGTGGCCCCTACAATGAGCAGTTCTTC
TRBJ1-3	TRBD1	TRBV25-1	.	CASSELGRGGSGNTIYF	TGTGCCAGCAGTGAATTGGGCAGGGGGGGCTCTGGAAACACCATATATTTT
TRBJ1-1	.	TRBV23-1	.	CASSQSGIIF	TGCGCCAGCAGTCAATCGGGCATCATCTTT
TRBJ2-7	.	TRBV5-6	.	CASSPRGLDAYEQYF	TGTGCCAGCTCCCCTCGGGGACTCGACGCCTACGAGCAGTACTTC
TRBJ1-5	.	TRBV28	.	CASSFPQFNQPQHF	TGTGCCAGCAGTTTTCCGCAGTTCAATCAGCCCCAGCATTTT
TRBJ1-1	.	TRBV9	.	CASSERGSMNTEAFF	TGTGCCAGCAGTGAACGAGGGTCCATGAACACTGAAGCTTTCTTT
TRBJ1-4	.	TRBV5-1	.	CASSLGGADEKLFF	TGCGCCAGCAGCTTGGGGGGCGCTGATGAAAAACTGTTTTTT
TRBJ2-5	.	TRBV10-1	.	CASSPDLKGGETQYF	TGCGCCAGCAGCCCTGATCTCAAAGGAGGAGAGACCCAGTACTTC
TRBJ1-1	.	TRBV7-9	.	CASSLAGTEAFF	TGTGCCAGCAGCCTCGCGGGAACTGAAGCTTTCTTT
TRBJ2-2	.	TRBV5-4	.	CASSLVGTSTGELFF	TGTGCCAGCAGCTTGGTAGGGACTTCCACCGGGGAGCTGTTTTTT